These 20 T cell receptor beta chains were sequenced from one sample in a study of CD4 T cells in relation to SARS-CoV-2 and coronaviruses. Produced via immunoSEQ multiplex PCR; TCRdb's table is partial and in-frame only. The data show 36,000 or so clones, with 77% seen just once and roughly 3% held by the top ten. These receptors' targets are unknown. The sequenced sample was memory CD4+ T cells from PBMCs, cultured in vitro. These receptor sequences come from an adult with COVID-19.

This chain connects TRBV19 to TRBJ2-4, with TRBD2 matching over 8 bases. The CDR3 contains 16 residues. The ends lost 5 bases at V and 0 bases at J; junction bases unmatched: 6. Germline V CDR1 and CDR2: LNHDA, SQIVND (reference sequence). This CDR3 reads CASSPRLAIAKNIQYF. The CDR3 region has the DNA TGTGCCAGTAGTCCCAGACTAGCGATAGCCAAAAACATTCAGTACTTC.

The chain employs TRBV27 and TRBJ1-5; no reliable D call. The CDR3 covers 17 residues. In germline, CDR1 is MNHEY, CDR2 SMNVEV (reference sequence). The V end lost 5 bases, the J end lost 6 bases, and 23 bases lay between the germline ends. The CDR3 region is CASSPTIQLWVRQPQHF. CDR3 DNA: TGTGCCAGCAGTCCAACCATCCAGTTGTGGGTACGTCAGCCCCAGCATTTT.

The rearrangement uses TRBV5-1 and TRBJ1-3; D ambiguous. CDR3 length: 14 residues. V was trimmed by 6 bases and J by 0 bases, leaving 10 bases between them. Germline CDR1 reads SGHRS; CDR2 reads YFSETQ. CDR3 in amino acids: CASKELHSGNTIYF. The CDR3 bases are TGCGCCAGCAAGGAACTCCACTCTGGAAACACCATATATTTT.

The chain recombines TRBV27 with TRBJ1-1, with D possibly being TRBD1 (5 bases). V was cut by 5 bases and J by 2 bases, with 12 bases left in between. Germline V CDR1 and CDR2: MNHEY, SMNVEV (reference sequence). The CDR3 sequence is 14 residues long. The CDR3 sequence is CASSRSGANTEAFF. CDR3 bases: TGTGCCAGCAGTCGATCCGGGGCTAACACTGAAGCTTTCTTT.

The chain couples TRBV5-1 to TRBJ2-2, with 14 positions matching TRBD2. CDR1 is SGHRS and CDR2 is YFSETQ in the germline V gene. The CDR3 is 17 residues long. Losses at the gene ends were 4 bases for V and 5 bases for J; bases not matched to a gene: 7. The CDR3 sequence: CASSAGLAGVSTGELFF. The DNA of the CDR3 is TGCGCCAGCAGCGCGGGACTAGCGGGAGTTAGTACCGGGGAGCTGTTTTTT.

The CDR3 protein is CATSSWLAGSTKYEQYF. The CDR3 DNA follows: TGTGCCACCAGCAGCTGGCTAGCGGGATCCACAAAGTACGAGCAGTACTTC. The rearrangement uses TRBV15 and TRBJ2-7, with 9 bases lining up with TRBD2. The CDR3 consists of 17 residues. The germline V gene has CDR1 LNHNV and CDR2 YYDKDF (reference sequence). After removal of 3 bases from V and 4 bases from J, the junction contained 13 bases not matched to a gene.

The V gene is TRBV7-2, the J gene TRBJ2-3; D uncertain. The V and J ends lost 5 bases and 2 bases respectively, with 8 bases between them. Germline CDR1 is SGHTA and CDR2 is FQGNSA. The CDR3 spans 13 residues. The CDR3 loop reads CASSLSSTDTQYF. For the CDR3, the DNA is TGTGCCAGCAGCCTCAGCTCCACAGATACGCAGTATTTT.

The CDR3 region is CASSLSFTNTDTQYF. CDR3 sequence (DNA): TGCGCCAGCAGCTTGAGCTTCACGAACACAGATACGCAGTATTTT. J is TRBJ2-3 and V is TRBV5-1; no reliable D call. Germline loops: CDR1 SGHRS, CDR2 YFSETQ. The length of the CDR3 is 15 residues. The V end lost 1 base, the J end lost 2 bases, and 11 bases lay between the germline ends.

The rearrangement joins TRBV19 to TRBJ2-7, with 9 bases identical to TRBD2. CDR3 length: 16 residues. Germline V gene sequence: CDR1 LNHDA, CDR2 SQIVND (reference sequence). The ends lost 3 bases at V and 0 bases at J; junction bases unmatched: 6. CDR3 coding DNA: TGTGCCAGTAGTATTCGTAGCGGGAGAAACTCCTACGAGCAGTACTTC. Translating it yields CASSIRSGRNSYEQYF. Complete variable domain (other parts from reference TRBV19 and TRBJ2-7): DGGITQSPKYLFRKEGQNVTLSCEQNLNHDAMYWYRQDPGQGLRLIYYSQIVNDFQKGDIAEGYSVSREKKESFPLTVTSAQKNPTAFYLCASSIRSGRNSYEQYFGPGTRLTVT.

V is TRBV5-1 and J is TRBJ1-4, with TRBD1 as a possible D gene (5 bases). Looked up from germline, CDR1 is SGHRS and CDR2 is YFSETQ. The CDR3 runs 12 residues. Deletions cut 5 bases from V and 7 bases from J, with 9 bases between. The CDR3 bases are TGCGCCAGCAGGAGGGGTGGTGAAAAACTGTTTTTT. It encodes CASRRGGEKLFF.

This clone was found a few times. The chain is built from TRBV5-6 and TRBJ2-1, with 8 bases lining up with TRBD2. Unmatched junction bases numbered 5, after V lost 1 base and J lost 2 bases. From germline, CDR1 is SGHDT and CDR2 YYEEEE. CDR3 length: 16 amino acids. The CDR3: CASSLKSGSPYNEQFF. The CDR3 DNA sequence: TGTGCCAGCAGCTTGAAAAGCGGGAGTCCCTACAATGAGCAGTTCTTC.

The chain joins TRBV24-1 to TRBJ1-2; weak D call: TRBD1 (6 bases). Germline CDR1 KGHDR, CDR2 SFDVKD. This CDR3 contains 14 residues. Deletions cut 3 bases from V and 4 bases from J, with 11 bases between. The CDR3 DNA follows: TGTGCCACCAGTGATCCGGACAGACCCTATGGCTACACCTTC. Its protein is CATSDPDRPYGYTF.

This clone appeared a few times. The chain joins TRBV15 to TRBJ2-3; perhaps TRBD2 as D (6 bases). V was clipped by 1 base and J by 2 bases, with 13 bases between them. CDR1 LNHNV and CDR2 YYDKDF come from the germline V gene (reference sequence). This CDR3 contains 16 residues. The CDR3 spells CATSRGPGLDTDTQYF. In nucleotides, the CDR3 is TGTGCCACCAGCAGAGGACCGGGACTTGACACAGATACGCAGTATTTT.

The genes are TRBV30 and TRBJ2-3, with TRBD2 identical over 7 bases. There are 15 residues in the CDR3. With V trimmed by 0 bases and J by 3 bases, 6 bases remained unmatched. CDR1 GTSNPN and CDR2 SVGIG come from the germline V gene (reference sequence). The CDR3 bases are TGTGCCTGGAGTGTAGGCAGCGGGATAACAGATACGCAGTATTTT. This encodes CAWSVGSGITDTQYF. The full variable domain, with the rest looked up from reference TRBV30 and TRBJ2-3, is SQTIHQWPATLVQPVGSPLSLECTVEGTSNPNLYWYRQAAGRGLQLLFYSVGIGQISSEVPQNLSASRPQDRQFILSSKKLLLSDSGFYLCAWSVGSGITDTQYFGPGTRLTVL.

The V call is TRBV3-1 (or the pseudogene TRBV3-2), the J call TRBJ2-4, with 11 bases lining up with TRBD2. CDR1 and CDR2 from the germline V gene are LGHDT and YNNKEL (reference sequence). The CDR3 consists of 16 residues. The V segment lost 4 bases and the J segment 6 bases; nucleotides outside the gene matches: 8. The CDR3 is CASSPWGSGRGNIQYF. Here the CDR3 DNA reads TGTGCCAGCAGCCCCTGGGGTAGCGGGAGGGGAAACATTCAGTACTTC.

V usage is TRBV30 and J usage is TRBJ2-5; 11 bases align to TRBD2. From germline, CDR1 is GTSNPN and CDR2 SVGIG (reference sequence). V dropped 1 base and J dropped 4; count of bases not matched to a gene: 2. There are 14 residues in the CDR3. The CDR3 protein is CAWSAGLAGETQYF. The DNA of the CDR3 is TGTGCCTGGAGTGCAGGACTAGCGGGAGAGACCCAGTACTTC.

The V call is TRBV18, the J call TRBJ2-2; D not resolved. CDR1 KGHSH and CDR2 LQKENI come from the germline V gene. With 3 bases removed from V and 3 bases from J, the gap between germline ends came to 8 bases. The CDR3 runs 14 residues. The CDR3 DNA reads as TGTGCCAGCTCACCGCTAGTGGACACCGGGGAGCTGTTTTTT. Protein: CASSPLVDTGELFF. Full variable domain (remainder filled in from reference TRBV18 and TRBJ2-2): NAGVMQNPRHLVRRRGQEARLRCSPMKGHSHVYWYRQLPEEGLKFMVYLQKENIIDESGMPKERFSAEFPKEGPSILRIQQVVRGDSAAYFCASSPLVDTGELFFGEGSRLTVL.

This clone occurred a few times. CDR3 nucleotides: TGTGCCAGCAGTGTTTGGGGGGTTACGAACACCGGGGAGCTGTTTTTT. It translates to CASSVWGVTNTGELFF. The chain employs TRBV9 and TRBJ2-2; D is possibly TRBD2 (6 bases). CDR3 length equals 16 residues. The V end was cut by 5 bases, the J end by 0 bases, with 14 bases between. Germline V gene sequence: CDR1 SGDLS, CDR2 YYNGEE.

J is TRBJ1-4 and V is TRBV28; TRBD1 agrees at 7 bases. Trimming cost V 5 bases and J 8 bases; bases outside gene matches: 11. From germline, CDR1 is MDHEN and CDR2 SYDVKM. CDR3 length: 15 residues. The CDR3 loop reads CASSPEQGSWEKLFF. In nucleotides, the CDR3 is TGTGCCAGCAGTCCCGAACAGGGGAGTTGGGAAAAACTGTTTTTT. Full variable domain (missing parts from reference TRBV28 and TRBJ1-4): DVKVTQSSRYLVKRTGEKVFLECVQDMDHENMFWYRQDPGLGLRLIYFSYDVKMKEKGDIPEGYSVSREKKERFSLILESASTNQTSMYLCASSPEQGSWEKLFFGSGTQLSVL.

The chain employs TRBV20-1 and TRBJ2-2; D remains unclear. V was pared by 2 bases and J by 4 bases, with 2 bases between. The CDR3 extends over 11 amino acids. CDR1 is DFQATT, CDR2 SNEGSKA, per germline (reference sequence). This CDR3 reads CSARRTGELFF. CDR3 bases: TGCAGTGCTAGACGCACCGGGGAGCTGTTTTTT.